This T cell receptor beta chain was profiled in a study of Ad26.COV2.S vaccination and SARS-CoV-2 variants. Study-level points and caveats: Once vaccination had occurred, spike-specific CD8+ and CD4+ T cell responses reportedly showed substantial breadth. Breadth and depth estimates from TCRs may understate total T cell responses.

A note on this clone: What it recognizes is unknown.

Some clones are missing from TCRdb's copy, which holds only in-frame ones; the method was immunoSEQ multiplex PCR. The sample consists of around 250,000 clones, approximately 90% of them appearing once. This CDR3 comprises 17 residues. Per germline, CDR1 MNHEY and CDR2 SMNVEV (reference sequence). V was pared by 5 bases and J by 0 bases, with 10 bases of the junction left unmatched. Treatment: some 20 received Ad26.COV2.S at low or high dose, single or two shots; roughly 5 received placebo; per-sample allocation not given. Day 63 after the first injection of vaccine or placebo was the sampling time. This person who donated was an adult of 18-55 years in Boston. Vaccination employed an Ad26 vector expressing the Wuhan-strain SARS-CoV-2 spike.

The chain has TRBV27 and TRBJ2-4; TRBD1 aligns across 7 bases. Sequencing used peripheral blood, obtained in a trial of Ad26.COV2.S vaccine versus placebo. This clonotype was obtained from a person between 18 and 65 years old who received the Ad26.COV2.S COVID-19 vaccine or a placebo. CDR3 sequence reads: CASSPLSHRGAKNIQYF. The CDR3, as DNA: TGTGCCAGCAGTCCCCTGAGCCACAGGGGAGCCAAAAACATTCAGTACTTC.